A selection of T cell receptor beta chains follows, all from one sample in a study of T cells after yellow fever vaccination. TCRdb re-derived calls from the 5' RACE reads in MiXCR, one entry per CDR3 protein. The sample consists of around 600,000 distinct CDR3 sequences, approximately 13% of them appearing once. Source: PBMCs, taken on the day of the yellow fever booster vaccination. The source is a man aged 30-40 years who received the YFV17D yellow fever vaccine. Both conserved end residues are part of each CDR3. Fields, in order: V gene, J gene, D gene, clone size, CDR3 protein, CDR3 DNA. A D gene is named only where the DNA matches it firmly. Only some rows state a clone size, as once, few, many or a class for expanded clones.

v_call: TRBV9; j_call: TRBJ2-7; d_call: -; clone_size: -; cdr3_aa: CASSVDPGHEQYF; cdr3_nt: TGTGCCAGCAGCGTAGATCCGGGCCACGAGCAGTACTTC
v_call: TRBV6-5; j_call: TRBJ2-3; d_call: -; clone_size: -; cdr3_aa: CASSYSASREGADTQYF; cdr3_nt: TGTGCCAGCAGTTACTCGGCTAGCCGAGAGGGTGCAGATACGCAGTATTTT
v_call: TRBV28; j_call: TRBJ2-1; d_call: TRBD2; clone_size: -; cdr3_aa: CASRAFGGRAIEQFF; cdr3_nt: TGTGCCAGCAGAGCCTTTGGCGGGAGGGCCATTGAGCAGTTCTTC
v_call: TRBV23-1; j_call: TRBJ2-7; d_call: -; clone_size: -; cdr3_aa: CASRQYRPYEQYF; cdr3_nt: TGCGCCAGCAGGCAGTACAGGCCCTACGAGCAGTACTTC
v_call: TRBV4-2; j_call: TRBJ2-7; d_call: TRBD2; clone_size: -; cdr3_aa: CASSPGLVQGNEQYF; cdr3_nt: TGTGCCAGCAGCCCGGGACTAGTCCAAGGAAACGAGCAGTACTTC
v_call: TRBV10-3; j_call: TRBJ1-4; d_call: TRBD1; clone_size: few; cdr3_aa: CATARGSGTGENEKLFF; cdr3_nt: TGTGCCACCGCCCGCGGCTCCGGGACAGGGGAAAATGAAAAACTGTTTTTT
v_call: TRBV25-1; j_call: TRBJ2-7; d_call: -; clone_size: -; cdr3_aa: CASSEFRGRGYEQYF; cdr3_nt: TGTGCCAGCAGTGAATTTCGGGGGAGAGGTTACGAGCAGTACTTC
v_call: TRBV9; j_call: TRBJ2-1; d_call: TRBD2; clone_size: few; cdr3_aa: CASSVGVAGGPRAEQFF; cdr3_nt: TGTGCCAGCAGCGTAGGAGTAGCGGGAGGGCCGAGGGCTGAGCAGTTCTTC
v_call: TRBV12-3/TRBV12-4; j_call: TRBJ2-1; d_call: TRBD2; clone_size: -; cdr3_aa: CASRLGGSGGNEQFF; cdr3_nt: TGTGCCAGCAGGCTAGGGGGGAGCGGGGGGAATGAGCAGTTCTTC
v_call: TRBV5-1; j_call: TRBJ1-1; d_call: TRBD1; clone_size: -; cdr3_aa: CASSGGTAVNTEAFF; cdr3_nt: TGCGCCAGCAGCGGGGGGACAGCCGTGAACACTGAAGCTTTCTTT
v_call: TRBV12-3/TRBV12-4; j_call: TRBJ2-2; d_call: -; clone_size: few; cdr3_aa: CASSLFPGRGTGELFF; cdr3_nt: TGTGCCAGCAGTTTATTCCCGGGAAGGGGCACCGGGGAGCTGTTTTTT
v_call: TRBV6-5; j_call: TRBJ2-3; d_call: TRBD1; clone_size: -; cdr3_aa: CASSYGTGHTDTQYF; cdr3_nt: TGTGCCAGCAGTTACGGGACAGGGCATACAGATACGCAGTATTTT
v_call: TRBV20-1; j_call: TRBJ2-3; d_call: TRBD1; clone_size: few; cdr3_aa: CCANYPGTGRTDTQYF; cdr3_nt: TGCTGTGCTAATTACCCCGGGACAGGGCGCACAGATACGCAGTATTTT
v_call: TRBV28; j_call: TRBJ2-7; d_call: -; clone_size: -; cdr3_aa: CASTSNYEQYF; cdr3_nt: TGTGCCAGCACTTCGAACTACGAGCAGTACTTC
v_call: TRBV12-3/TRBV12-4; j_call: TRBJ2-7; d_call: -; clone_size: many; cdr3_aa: CASSRLGADEQYF; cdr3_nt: TGTGCCAGCAGTAGGTTGGGGGCGGACGAGCAGTACTTC
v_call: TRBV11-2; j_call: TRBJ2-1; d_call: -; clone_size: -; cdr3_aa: CASSFTSSNEQFF; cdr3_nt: TGTGCCAGCAGTTTCACTAGTTCCAATGAGCAGTTCTTC
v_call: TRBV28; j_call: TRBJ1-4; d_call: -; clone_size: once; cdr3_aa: CASSFPGQVNEKLFF; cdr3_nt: TGTGCCAGCAGTTTCCCGGGTCAGGTTAATGAAAAACTGTTTTTT
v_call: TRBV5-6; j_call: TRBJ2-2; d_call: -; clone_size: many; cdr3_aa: CASSSLGTGELFF; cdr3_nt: TGTGCCAGCAGCTCCCTAGGCACCGGGGAGCTGTTTTTT
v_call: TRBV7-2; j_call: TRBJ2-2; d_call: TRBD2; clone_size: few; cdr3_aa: CASSLRAGVVGGELFF; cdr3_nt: TGTGCCAGCAGCTTACGAGCGGGAGTCGTGGGCGGGGAGCTGTTTTTT
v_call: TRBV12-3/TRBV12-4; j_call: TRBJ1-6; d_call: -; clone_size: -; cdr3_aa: CASSLEGEGSSPLHF; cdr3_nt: TGTGCCAGCAGTCTTGAGGGGGAGGGTTCGTCACCCCTCCACTTT
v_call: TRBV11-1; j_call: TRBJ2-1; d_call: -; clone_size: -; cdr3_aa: CASSPRQDAIRGQLYNEQFF; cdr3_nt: TGTGCCAGCAGCCCCCGTCAAGATGCGATTCGGGGGCAGCTGTACAATGAGCAGTTCTTC
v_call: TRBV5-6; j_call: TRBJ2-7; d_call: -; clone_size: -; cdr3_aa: CASSRGGAAALQYF; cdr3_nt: TGTGCCAGCAGCAGGGGGGGCGCGGCTGCTCTGCAGTACTTC
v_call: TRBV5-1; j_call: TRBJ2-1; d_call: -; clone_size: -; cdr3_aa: CASSSQGNNEQFF; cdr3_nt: TGCGCCAGCAGCTCTCAGGGGAACAATGAGCAGTTCTTC
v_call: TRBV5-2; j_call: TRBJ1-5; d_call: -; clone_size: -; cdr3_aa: CAMGPGLLNQPQHF; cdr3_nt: TGTGCCATGGGCCCGGGGCTCTTAAATCAGCCCCAGCATTTT
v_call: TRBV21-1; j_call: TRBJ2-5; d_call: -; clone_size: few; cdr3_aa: CASSKERGHRVGETQYF; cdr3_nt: TGTGCCAGCAGCAAAGAACGGGGGCACAGGGTTGGGGAGACCCAGTACTTC
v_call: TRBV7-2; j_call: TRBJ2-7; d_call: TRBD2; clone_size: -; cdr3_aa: CASSLGWGGSSYEQYF; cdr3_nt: TGTGCCAGCAGCTTAGGGTGGGGGGGGAGCTCCTACGAGCAGTACTTC